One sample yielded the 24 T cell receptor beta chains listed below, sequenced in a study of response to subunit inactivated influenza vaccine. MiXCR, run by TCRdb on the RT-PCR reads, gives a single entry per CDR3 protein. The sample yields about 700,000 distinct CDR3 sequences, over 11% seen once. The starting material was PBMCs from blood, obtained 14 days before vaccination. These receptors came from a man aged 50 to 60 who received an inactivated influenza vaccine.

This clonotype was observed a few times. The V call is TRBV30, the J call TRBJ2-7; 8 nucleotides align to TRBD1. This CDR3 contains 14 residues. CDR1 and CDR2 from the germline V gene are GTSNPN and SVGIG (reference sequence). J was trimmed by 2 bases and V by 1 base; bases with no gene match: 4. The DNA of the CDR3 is TGTGCCTGGAGTGCAGGACAGGGTCCCTACGAGCAGTACTTC. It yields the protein CAWSAGQGPYEQYF.

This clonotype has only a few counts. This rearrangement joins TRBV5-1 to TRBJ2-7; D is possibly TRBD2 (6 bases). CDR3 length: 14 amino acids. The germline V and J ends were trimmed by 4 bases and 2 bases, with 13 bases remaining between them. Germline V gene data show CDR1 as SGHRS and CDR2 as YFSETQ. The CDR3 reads CASSPGDVTYEQYF. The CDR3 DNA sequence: TGCGCCAGCAGCCCGGGGGACGTGACCTACGAGCAGTACTTC. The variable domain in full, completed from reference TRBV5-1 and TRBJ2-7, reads KAGVTQTPRYLIKTRGQQVTLSCSPISGHRSVSWYQQTPGQGLQFLFEYFSETQRNKGNFPGRFSGRQFSNSRSEMNVSTLELGDSALYLCASSPGDVTYEQYFGPGTRLTVT.

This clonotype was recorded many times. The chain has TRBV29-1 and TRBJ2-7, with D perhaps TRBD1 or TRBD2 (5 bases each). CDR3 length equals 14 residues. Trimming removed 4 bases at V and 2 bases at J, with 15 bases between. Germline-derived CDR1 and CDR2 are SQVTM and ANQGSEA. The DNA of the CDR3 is TGCAGCGTTGTTGGTGGGACGGAGGCCTACGAGCAGTACTTC. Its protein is CSVVGGTEAYEQYF.

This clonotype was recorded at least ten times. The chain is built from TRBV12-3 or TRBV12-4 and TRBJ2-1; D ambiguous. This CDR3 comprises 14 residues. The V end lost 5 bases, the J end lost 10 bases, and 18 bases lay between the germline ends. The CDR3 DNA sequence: TGTGCCAGCAGTCCCAGTGCAGCGAGGACCGAGCAGTTCTTC. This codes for CASSPSAARTEQFF.

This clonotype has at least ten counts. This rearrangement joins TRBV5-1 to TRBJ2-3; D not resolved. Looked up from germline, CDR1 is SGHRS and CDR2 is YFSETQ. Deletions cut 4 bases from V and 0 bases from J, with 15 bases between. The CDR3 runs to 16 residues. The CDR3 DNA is TGCGCCAGCAGCCCCCGGGTCTCGATCAGCACAGATACGCAGTATTTT. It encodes CASSPRVSISTDTQYF.

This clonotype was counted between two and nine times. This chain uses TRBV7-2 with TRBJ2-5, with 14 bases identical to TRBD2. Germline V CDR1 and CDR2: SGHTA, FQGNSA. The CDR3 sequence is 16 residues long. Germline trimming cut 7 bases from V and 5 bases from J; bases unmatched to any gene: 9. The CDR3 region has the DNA TGTGCCAGCACCTCCGCGGGACTAGCGGGAGCTGAGACCCAGTACTTC. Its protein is CASTSAGLAGAETQYF.

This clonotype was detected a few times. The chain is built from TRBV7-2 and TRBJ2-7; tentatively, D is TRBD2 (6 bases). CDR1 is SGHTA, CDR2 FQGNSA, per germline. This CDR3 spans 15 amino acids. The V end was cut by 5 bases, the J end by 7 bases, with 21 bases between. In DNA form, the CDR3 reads TGTGCCAGCAGCCTCGACCGGGTTAGTGGGGGGGAGCAGTACTTC. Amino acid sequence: CASSLDRVSGGEQYF.

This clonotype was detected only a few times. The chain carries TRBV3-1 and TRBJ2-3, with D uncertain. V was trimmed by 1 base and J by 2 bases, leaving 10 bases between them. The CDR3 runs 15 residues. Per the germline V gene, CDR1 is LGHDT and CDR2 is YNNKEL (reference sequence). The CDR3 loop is CASSQGREYTDTQYF. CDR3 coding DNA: TGTGCCAGCAGCCAAGGGAGAGAATACACAGATACGCAGTATTTT.

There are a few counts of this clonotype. The CDR3 region has the DNA TGTGCCAGCAGCCAATATCTACCTAATAATTCACCCCTCCACTTT. This encodes CASSQYLPNNSPLHF. The chain joins TRBV14 to TRBJ1-6; no clear D gene. V was clipped by 2 bases and J by 5 bases, with 10 bases between them. The CDR3 length is 15 residues. CDR1 is SGHDN and CDR2 is FVKESK in the germline V gene.

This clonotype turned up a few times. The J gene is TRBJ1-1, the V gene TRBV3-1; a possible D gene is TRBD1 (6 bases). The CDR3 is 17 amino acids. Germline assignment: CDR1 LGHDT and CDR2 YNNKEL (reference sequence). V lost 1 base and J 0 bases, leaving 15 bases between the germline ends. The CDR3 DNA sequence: TGTGCCAGCAGCCAAGGTAGGGGGGGAGTGATGAACACTGAAGCTTTCTTT. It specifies CASSQGRGGVMNTEAFF.

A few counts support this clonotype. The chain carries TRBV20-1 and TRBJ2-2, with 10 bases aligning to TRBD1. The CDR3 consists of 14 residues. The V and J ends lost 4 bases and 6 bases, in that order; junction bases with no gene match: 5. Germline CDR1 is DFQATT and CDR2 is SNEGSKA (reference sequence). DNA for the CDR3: TGCAGTGCTATCGGGACAGGGGCCTCCGGGGAGCTGTTTTTT. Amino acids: CSAIGTGASGELFF.

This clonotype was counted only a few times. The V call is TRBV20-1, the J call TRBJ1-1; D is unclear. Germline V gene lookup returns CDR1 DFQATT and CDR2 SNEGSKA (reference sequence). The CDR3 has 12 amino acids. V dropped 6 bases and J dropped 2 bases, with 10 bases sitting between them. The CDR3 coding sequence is TGCAGTGCCGCTAGGTCTAACACTGAAGCTTTCTTT. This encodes CSAARSNTEAFF.

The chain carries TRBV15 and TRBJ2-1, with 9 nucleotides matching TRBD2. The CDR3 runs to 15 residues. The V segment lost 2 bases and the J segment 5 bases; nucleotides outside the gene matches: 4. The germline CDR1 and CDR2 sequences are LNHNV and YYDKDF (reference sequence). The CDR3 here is CATSRPGTSNNEQFF. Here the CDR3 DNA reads TGTGCCACCAGCAGACCTGGGACTAGCAACAATGAGCAGTTCTTC.

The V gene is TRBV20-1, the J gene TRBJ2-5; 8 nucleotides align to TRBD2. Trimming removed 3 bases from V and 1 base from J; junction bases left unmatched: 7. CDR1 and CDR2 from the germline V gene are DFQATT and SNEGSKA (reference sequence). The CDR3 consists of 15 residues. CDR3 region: CSARKGTSVQETQYF. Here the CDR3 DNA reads TGCAGTGCTAGGAAGGGGACTAGTGTCCAAGAGACCCAGTACTTC.

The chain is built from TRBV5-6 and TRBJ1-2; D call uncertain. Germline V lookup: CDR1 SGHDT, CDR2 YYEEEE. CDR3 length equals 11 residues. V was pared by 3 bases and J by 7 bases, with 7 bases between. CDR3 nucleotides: TGTGCCAGCAGCTACTTAGGTGGCTACACCTTC. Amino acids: CASSYLGGYTF.

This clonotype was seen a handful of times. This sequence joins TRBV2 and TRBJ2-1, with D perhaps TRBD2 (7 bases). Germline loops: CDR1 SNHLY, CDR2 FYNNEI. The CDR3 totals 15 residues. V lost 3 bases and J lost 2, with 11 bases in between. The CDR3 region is CASSDGGGPYNEQFF. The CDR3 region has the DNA TGTGCCAGCAGTGATGGGGGGGGGCCCTACAATGAGCAGTTCTTC.

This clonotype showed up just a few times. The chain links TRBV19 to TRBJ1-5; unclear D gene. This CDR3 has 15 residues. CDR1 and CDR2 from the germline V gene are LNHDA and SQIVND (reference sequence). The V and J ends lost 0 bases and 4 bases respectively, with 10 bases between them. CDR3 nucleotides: TGTGCCAGTAGTATAGATTTTACGACGAATCAGCCCCAGCATTTT. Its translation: CASSIDFTTNQPQHF.

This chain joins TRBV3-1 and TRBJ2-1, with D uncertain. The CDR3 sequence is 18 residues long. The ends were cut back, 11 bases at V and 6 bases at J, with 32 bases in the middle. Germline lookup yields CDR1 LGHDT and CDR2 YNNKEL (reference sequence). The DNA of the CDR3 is TGTGCCTTCTGTTTTTATCCCCAAAAGGGTGGTGAGGCCAATGAGCAGTTCTTC. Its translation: CAFCFYPQKGGEANEQFF.

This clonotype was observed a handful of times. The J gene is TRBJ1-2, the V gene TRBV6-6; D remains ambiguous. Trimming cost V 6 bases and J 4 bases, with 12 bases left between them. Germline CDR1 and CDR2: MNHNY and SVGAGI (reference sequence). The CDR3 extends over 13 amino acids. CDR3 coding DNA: TGTGCCAGCAGCTACACAGCCCCCTATGGCTACACCTTC. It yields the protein CASSYTAPYGYTF.

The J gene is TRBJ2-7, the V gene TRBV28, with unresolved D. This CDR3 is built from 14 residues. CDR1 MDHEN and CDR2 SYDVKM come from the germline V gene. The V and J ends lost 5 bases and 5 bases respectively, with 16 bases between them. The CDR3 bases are TGTGCCAGCAGTGGTCTAGACAAACCCCACGAGCAGTACTTC. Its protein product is CASSGLDKPHEQYF.

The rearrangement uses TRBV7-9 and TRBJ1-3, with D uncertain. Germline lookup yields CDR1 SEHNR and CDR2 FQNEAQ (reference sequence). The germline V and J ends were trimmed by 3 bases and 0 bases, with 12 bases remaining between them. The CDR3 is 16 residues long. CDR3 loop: CASSFPPESSGNTIYF. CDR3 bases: TGTGCCAGCAGCTTTCCCCCAGAGAGCTCTGGAAACACCATATATTTT. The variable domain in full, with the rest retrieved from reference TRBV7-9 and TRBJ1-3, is DTGVSQNPRHKITKRGQNVTFRCDPISEHNRLYWYRQTLGQGPEFLTYFQNEAQLEKSRLLSDRFSAERPKGSFSTLEIQRTEQGDSAMYLCASSFPPESSGNTIYFGEGSWLTVV.

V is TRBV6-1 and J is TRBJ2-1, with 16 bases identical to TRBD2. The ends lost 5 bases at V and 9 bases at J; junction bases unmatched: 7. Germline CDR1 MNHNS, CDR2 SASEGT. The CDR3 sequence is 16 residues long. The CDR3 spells CASSTLGTSGRVEQFF. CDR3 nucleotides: TGTGCCAGCAGTACCCTCGGGACTAGCGGGAGGGTTGAGCAGTTCTTC.

CDR3 loop: CASSLGFAANTEAFF. The CDR3 DNA sequence: TGTGCCAGCAGCTTAGGATTTGCGGCTAACACTGAAGCTTTCTTT. V usage is TRBV11-2 and J usage is TRBJ1-1; no reliable D call. Germline CDR1 SGHAT, CDR2 FQNNGV. Trimming stripped 1 base from V and 2 bases from J, with 11 bases between. This CDR3 has 15 amino acids. Filled out from reference TRBV11-2 and TRBJ1-1, the complete variable domain reads EAGVAQSPRYKIIEKRQSVAFWCNPISGHATLYWYQQILGQGPKLLIQFQNNGVVDDSQLPKDRFSAERLKGVDSTLKIQPAKLEDSAVYLCASSLGFAANTEAFFGQGTRLTVV.

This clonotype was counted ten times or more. This chain's CDR3 is CASSAEDNYGYTF. CDR3 coding DNA: TGTGCCAGCAGCGCAGAAGACAACTATGGCTACACCTTC. The chain has TRBV28 and TRBJ1-2; D remains ambiguous. V was shortened by 6 bases and J by 2 bases, with 10 bases between the two germline ends. This CDR3 is built from 13 residues. The germline CDR1 and CDR2 sequences are MDHEN and SYDVKM.